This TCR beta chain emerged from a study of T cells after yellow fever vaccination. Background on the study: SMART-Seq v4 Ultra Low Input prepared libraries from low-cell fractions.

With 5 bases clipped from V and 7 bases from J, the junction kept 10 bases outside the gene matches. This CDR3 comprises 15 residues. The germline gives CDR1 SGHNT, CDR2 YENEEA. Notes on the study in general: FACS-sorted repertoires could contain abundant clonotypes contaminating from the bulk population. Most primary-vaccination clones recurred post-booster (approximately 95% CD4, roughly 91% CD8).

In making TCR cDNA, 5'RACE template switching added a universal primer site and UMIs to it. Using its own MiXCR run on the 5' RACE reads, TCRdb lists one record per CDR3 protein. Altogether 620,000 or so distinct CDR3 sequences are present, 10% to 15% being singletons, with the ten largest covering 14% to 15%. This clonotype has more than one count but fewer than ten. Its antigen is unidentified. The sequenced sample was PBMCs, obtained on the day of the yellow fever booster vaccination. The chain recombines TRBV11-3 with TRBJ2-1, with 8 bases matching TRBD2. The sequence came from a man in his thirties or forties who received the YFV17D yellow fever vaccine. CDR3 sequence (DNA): TGTGCCAGCAGCGGCAGCGGGAGAATAAGGAATGAGCAGTTCTTC. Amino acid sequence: CASSGSGRIRNEQFF.